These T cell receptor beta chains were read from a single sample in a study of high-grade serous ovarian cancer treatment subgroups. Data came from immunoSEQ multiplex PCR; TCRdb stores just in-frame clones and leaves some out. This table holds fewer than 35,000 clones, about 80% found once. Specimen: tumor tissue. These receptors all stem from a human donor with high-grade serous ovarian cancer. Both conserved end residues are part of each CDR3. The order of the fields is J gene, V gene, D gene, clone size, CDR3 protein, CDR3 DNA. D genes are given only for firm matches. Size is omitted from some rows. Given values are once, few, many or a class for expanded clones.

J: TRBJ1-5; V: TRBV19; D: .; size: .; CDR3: CASSISPGGQPQHF; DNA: TGTGCCAGTAGTATATCGCCGGGAGGCCAGCCCCAGCATTTT
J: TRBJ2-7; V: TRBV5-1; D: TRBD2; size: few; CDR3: CASSLAAGSTYEQYF; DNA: TGCGCCAGCAGCTTGGCAGCGGGGTCTACCTACGAGCAGTACTTC
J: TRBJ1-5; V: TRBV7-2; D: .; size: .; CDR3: CASSTSGAGQPQHF; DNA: TGTGCCAGCAGCACATCAGGGGCTGGGCAGCCCCAGCATTTT
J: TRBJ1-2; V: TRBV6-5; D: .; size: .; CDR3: CASSNGGASGYTF; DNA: TGTGCCAGCAGTAACGGGGGGGCGAGTGGCTACACCTTC
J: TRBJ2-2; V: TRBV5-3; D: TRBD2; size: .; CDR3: CARKLAGELNTGELFF; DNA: TGTGCCAGAAAACTAGCGGGAGAGTTGAACACCGGGGAGCTGTTTTTT
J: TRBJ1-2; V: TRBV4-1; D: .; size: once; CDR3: CASSQQDIGWSIGGGYTF; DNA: TGCGCCAGCAGCCAGCAAGATATAGGGTGGAGTATCGGAGGGGGCTACACCTTC
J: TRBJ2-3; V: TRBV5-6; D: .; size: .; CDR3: CASSLLGTDTQYF; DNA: TGTGCCAGCAGCTTGTTAGGGACAGATACGCAGTATTTT
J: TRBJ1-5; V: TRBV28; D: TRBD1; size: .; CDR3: CASSLQLGGGSNQPQHF; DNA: TGTGCCAGCAGTTTACAGTTAGGGGGCGGGAGCAATCAGCCCCAGCATTTT
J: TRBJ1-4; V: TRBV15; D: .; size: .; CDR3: CATSRVTTGINEKLFF; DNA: TGTGCCACCAGCAGGGTCACGACAGGCATTAATGAAAAACTGTTTTTT
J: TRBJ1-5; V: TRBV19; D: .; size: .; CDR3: CASSTGLNQPQHF; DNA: TGTGCCAGTAGTACTGGACTCAATCAGCCCCAGCATTTT
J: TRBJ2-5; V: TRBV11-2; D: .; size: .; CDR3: CASTPGPQETQYF; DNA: TGTGCCAGCACTCCAGGACCGCAAGAGACCCAGTACTTC
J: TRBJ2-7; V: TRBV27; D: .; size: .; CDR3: CASSSTSGPEQYF; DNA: TGTGCCAGCAGTTCCACCTCAGGGCCCGAGCAGTACTTC
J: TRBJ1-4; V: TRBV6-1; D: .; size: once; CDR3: CASIWDRVAKLFF; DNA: TGTGCCAGCATATGGGACCGGGTGGCAAAACTGTTTTTT
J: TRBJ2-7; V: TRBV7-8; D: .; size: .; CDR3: CASSLGLSYEQYF; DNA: TGTGCCAGCAGCTTGGGACTCTCATACGAGCAGTACTTC
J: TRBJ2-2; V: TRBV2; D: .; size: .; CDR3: CASSEVPRPYTGELFF; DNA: TGTGCCAGCAGTGAAGTACCACGACCGTACACCGGGGAGCTGTTTTTT
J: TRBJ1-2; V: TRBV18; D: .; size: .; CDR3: CASSPRTVSQHNYGYTF; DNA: TGTGCCAGCTCACCTCGGACAGTTTCCCAACATAACTATGGCTACACCTTC
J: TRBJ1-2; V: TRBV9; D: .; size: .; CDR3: CASSSRDGYTF; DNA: TGTGCCAGCAGCTCCAGGGATGGCTACACCTTC
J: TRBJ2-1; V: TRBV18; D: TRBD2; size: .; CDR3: CASSPTGGLAGDGEQFF; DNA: TGTGCCAGCTCACCGACCGGGGGACTAGCGGGAGACGGGGAGCAGTTCTTC
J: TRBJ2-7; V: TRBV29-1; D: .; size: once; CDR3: CSVAPGDPYEQYF; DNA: TGCAGCGTTGCCCCGGGGGACCCCTACGAGCAGTACTTC
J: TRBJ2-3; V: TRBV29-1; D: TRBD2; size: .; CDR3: CSATGLAGGPSFADTQYF; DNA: TGCAGCGCCACGGGACTAGCGGGAGGACCGAGTTTTGCAGATACGCAGTATTTT
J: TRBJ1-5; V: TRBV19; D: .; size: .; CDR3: CASIFRSGGNQPQHF; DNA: TGTGCCAGTATCTTTCGGTCGGGGGGTAATCAGCCCCAGCATTTT
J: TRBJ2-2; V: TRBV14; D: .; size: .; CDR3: CASSHPYGELFF; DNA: TGTGCCAGCAGCCATCCCTACGGGGAGCTGTTTTTT
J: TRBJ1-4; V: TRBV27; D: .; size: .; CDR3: CASKGAGEGEKLFF; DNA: TGTGCCAGCAAAGGGGCTGGCGAGGGCGAAAAACTGTTTTTT
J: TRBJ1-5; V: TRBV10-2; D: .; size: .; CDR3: CASSELKGSNQPQHF; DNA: TGCGCCAGCAGTGAGCTAAAGGGGAGCAATCAGCCCCAGCATTTT
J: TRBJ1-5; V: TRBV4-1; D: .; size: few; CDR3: CASSQGPYSNQPQHF; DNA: TGCGCCAGCAGCCAAGGCCCTTATAGCAATCAGCCCCAGCATTTT
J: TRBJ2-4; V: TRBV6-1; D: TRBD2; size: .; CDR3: CASSELAGGPVAKNIQYF; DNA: TGTGCCAGCAGTGAGCTAGCGGGAGGGCCTGTGGCCAAAAACATTCAGTACTTC
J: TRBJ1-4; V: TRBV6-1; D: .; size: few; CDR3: CASTGSEKLFF; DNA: TGTGCCTCCACAGGGTCCGAAAAACTGTTTTTT
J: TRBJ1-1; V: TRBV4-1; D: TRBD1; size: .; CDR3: CASSQGRTGGVLNTEAFF; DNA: TGCGCCAGCAGCCAAGGAAGAACAGGGGGCGTCCTGAACACTGAAGCTTTCTTT
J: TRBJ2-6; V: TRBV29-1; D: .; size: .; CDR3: CSVAGSRGTNVLTF; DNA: TGCAGCGTTGCGGGCTCAAGGGGTACCAACGTCCTGACTTTC
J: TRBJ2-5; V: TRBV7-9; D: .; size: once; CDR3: CASSLGSKETQYF; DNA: TGTGCCAGCAGCTTAGGTAGCAAAGAGACCCAGTACTTC
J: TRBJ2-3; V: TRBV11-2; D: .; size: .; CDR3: CASSHTDTQYF; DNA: TGTGCCAGCAGTCACACAGATACGCAGTATTTT
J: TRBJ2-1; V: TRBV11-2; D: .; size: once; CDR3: CASSLVRDRRNQQFF; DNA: TGTGCCAGCAGCTTAGTCCGTGACAGGCGTAATCAGCAGTTCTTC
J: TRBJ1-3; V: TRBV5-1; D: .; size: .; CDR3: CASRDGLEDTIYF; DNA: TGCGCCAGCAGAGACGGGCTCGAGGACACCATATATTTT
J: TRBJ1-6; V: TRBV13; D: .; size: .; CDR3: CASSLSRGWGNSPLHF; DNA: TGTGCCAGCAGCTTATCGAGGGGCTGGGGTAATTCACCCCTCCACTTT
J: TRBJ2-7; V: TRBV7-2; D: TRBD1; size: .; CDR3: CASTRPGQGYEQYF; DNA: TGTGCCAGCACGCGACCGGGACAGGGATACGAGCAGTACTTC
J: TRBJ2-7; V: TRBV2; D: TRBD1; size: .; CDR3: CASRGGTGVDEQYF; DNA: TGTGCCAGCAGGGGTGGGACAGGGGTAGACGAGCAGTACTTC
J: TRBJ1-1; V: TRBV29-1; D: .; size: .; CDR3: CSAKGTGGPRNTEAFF; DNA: TGCAGCGCAAAGGGCACCGGGGGGCCGAGGAACACTGAAGCTTTCTTT
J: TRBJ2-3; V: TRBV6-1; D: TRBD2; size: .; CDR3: CATTRGGRTDTQYF; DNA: TGTGCCACCACGCGAGGCGGGAGGACAGATACGCAGTATTTT
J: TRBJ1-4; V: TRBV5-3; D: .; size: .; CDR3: CASSLEWVSGKLFF; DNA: TGTGCCAGCAGCTTGGAGTGGGTTTCGGGAAAACTGTTTTTT
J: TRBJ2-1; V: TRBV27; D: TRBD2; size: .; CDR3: CASSLSILAGGPNEQFF; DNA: TGTGCCAGCAGTTTATCGATACTAGCGGGAGGGCCGAATGAGCAGTTCTTC
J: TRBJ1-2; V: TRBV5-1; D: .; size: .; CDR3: CASSLGTGVNYGYTF; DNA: TGCGCCAGCAGCTTAGGAACCGGGGTGAATTATGGCTACACCTTC